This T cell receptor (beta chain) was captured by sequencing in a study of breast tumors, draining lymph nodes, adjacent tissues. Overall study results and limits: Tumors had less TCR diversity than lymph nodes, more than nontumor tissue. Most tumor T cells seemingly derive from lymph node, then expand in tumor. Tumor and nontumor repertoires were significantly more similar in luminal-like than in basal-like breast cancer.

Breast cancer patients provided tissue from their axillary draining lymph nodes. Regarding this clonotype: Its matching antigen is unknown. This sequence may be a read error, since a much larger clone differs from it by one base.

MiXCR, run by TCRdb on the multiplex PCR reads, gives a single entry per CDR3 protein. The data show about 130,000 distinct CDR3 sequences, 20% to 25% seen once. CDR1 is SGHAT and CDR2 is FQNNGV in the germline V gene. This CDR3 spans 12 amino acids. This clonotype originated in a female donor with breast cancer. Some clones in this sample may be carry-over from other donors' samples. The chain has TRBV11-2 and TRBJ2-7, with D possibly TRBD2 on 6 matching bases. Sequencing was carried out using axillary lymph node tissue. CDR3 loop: CASSSGTYERYF. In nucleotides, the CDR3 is TGTGCCAGCAGCTCTGGGACTTACGAGCGGTACTTC.